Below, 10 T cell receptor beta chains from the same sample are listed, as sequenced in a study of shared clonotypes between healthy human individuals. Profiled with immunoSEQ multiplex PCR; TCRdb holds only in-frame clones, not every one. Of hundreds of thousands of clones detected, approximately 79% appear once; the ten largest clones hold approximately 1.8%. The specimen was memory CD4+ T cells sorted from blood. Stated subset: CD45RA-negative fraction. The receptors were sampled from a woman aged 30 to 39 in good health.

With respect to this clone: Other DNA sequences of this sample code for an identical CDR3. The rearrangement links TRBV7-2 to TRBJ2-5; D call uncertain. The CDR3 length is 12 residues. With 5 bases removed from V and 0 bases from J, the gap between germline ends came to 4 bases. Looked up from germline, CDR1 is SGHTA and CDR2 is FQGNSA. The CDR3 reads CASSRYQETQYF. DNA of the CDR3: TGTGCCAGCAGCAGATACCAAGAGACCCAGTACTTC.

The CDR3: CASSPQPNTGELFF. The CDR3, as DNA: TGTGCCAGCAGTCCCCAACCGAACACCGGGGAGCTGTTTTTT. The chain recombines TRBV27 with TRBJ2-2, with no clear D. The length of the CDR3 is 14 residues. Trimming pared 5 bases from V and 0 bases from J, leaving 7 bases between. Germline assignment: CDR1 MNHEY and CDR2 SMNVEV (reference sequence).

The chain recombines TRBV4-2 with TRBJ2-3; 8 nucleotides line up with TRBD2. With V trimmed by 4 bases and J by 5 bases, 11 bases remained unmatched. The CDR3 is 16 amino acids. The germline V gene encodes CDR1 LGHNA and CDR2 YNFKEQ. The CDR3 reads CASSRASGTREDTQYF. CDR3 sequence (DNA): TGTGCCAGCAGCCGTGCCTCCGGGACTAGAGAAGATACGCAGTATTTT.

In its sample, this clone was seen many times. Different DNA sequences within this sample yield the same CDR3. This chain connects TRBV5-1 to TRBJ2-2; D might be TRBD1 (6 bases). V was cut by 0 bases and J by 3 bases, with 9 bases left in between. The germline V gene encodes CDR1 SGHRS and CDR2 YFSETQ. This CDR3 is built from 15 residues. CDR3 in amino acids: CASSLADRDTGELFF. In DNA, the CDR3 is TGCGCCAGCAGCTTGGCGGACAGAGACACCGGGGAGCTGTTTTTT.

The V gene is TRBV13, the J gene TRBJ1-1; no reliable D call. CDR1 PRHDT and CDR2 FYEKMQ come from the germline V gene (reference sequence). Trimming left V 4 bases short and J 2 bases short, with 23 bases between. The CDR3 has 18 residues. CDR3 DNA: TGTGCCAGCAGCTCCCAACCTAGACAAAGTACCTTAAACACTGAAGCTTTCTTT. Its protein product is CASSSQPRQSTLNTEAFF.

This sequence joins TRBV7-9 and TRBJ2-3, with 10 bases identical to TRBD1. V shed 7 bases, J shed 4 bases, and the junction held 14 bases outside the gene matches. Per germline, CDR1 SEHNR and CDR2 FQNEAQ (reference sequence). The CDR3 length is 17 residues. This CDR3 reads CASTPWPRDRGSDTQYF. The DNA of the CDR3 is TGTGCCAGCACCCCGTGGCCACGGGACAGGGGTTCAGATACGCAGTATTTT.

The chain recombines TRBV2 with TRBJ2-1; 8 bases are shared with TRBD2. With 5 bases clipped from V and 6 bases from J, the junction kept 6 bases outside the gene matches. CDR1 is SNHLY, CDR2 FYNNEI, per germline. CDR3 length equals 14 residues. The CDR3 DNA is TGTGCCAGCAGTTCCGAGCGGGAGTCCAATGAGCAGTTCTTC. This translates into CASSSERESNEQFF.

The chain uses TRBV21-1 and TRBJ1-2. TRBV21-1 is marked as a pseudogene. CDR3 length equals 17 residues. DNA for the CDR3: TGTGCCAGCAGCAAAGAAGAATTCTCGATTCCTAACTATGGCTACACCTTC. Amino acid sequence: CASSKEEFSIPNYGYTF.

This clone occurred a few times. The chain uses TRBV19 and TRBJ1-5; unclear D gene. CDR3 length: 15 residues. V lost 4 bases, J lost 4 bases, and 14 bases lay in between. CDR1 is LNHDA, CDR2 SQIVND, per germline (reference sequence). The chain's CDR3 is CASSNGLGRNQPQHF. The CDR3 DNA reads TGTGCCAGTAGTAATGGGTTAGGGCGTAATCAGCCCCAGCATTTT.

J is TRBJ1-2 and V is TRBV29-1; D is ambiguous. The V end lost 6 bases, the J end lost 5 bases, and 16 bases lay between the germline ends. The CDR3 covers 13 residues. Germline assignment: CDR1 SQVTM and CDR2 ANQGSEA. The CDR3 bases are TGCAGCGTAGAGGACGGACGGCCGTATGGCTACACCTTC. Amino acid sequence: CSVEDGRPYGYTF.